A selection of T cell receptor beta chains follows, all from one sample in a study of blood T cell repertoires in COVID-19. TCRdb keeps only in-frame clones here, not all; method: immunoSEQ multiplex PCR. The sample yields around 140,000 clones, approximately 86% seen once. Sequencing was carried out using peripheral blood. These receptors all stem from a man in his 70s with acute or convalescent COVID-19. Each CDR3 is given with its conserved first and last residue. Fields, in order: CDR3 protein, CDR3 DNA, V gene, D gene, J gene, clone size. A D gene is named only where the DNA matches it firmly. Size tells how often a clone was seen (once, few, many) or the class of an expanded clone, and some rows leave it out.

cdr3_aa: CASSYSIGDSYEQFF; cdr3_nt: TGTGCCAGCAGTTACTCGATAGGGGATTCATATGAGCAGTTCTTC; v_call: TRBV6-5; d_call: -; j_call: TRBJ2-1; clone_size: -
cdr3_aa: CASRTPVGSVGF; cdr3_nt: TGTGCCAGCAGAACCCCGGTAGGGAGCGTTGGCTTT; v_call: TRBV12-3/TRBV12-4; d_call: -; j_call: TRBJ1-1; clone_size: -
cdr3_aa: CASSSGLAYEQYF; cdr3_nt: TGTGCCAGCAGCTCCGGACTAGCGTACGAGCAGTACTTC; v_call: TRBV7-7; d_call: TRBD2; j_call: TRBJ2-7; clone_size: -
cdr3_aa: CASSPTGYTGELFF; cdr3_nt: TGTGCCAGCAGCCCCACAGGGTACACCGGGGAGCTGTTTTTT; v_call: TRBV14; d_call: -; j_call: TRBJ2-2; clone_size: -
cdr3_aa: CASSILGGLDANEQFF; cdr3_nt: TGTGCCAGCAGCATTCTGGGGGGTCTTGATGCCAATGAGCAGTTCTTC; v_call: TRBV7-7; d_call: -; j_call: TRBJ2-1; clone_size: once
cdr3_aa: CASSLQQGGIGELFF; cdr3_nt: TGCGCCAGCAGCTTACAACAGGGGGGAATCGGGGAGCTGTTTTTT; v_call: TRBV5-1; d_call: TRBD1; j_call: TRBJ2-2; clone_size: -
cdr3_aa: CASSSGTGISKAYEQYF; cdr3_nt: TGTGCCAGCAGTTCCGGGACAGGAATATCTAAGGCCTACGAGCAGTACTTC; v_call: TRBV27; d_call: TRBD1; j_call: TRBJ2-7; clone_size: -
cdr3_aa: CASSVVRGNTEAFF; cdr3_nt: TGTGCCAGCAGTGTAGTCAGGGGGAACACTGAAGCTTTCTTT; v_call: TRBV2; d_call: -; j_call: TRBJ1-1; clone_size: -
cdr3_aa: CARSPVGGRAYEQYF; cdr3_nt: TGTGCCAGAAGCCCTGTGGGGGGACGGGCCTACGAGCAGTACTTC; v_call: TRBV5-3; d_call: -; j_call: TRBJ2-7; clone_size: -
cdr3_aa: CASSPNDRPYGYTF; cdr3_nt: TGTGCCAGCAGCCCCAACGACAGACCCTATGGCTACACCTTC; v_call: TRBV3-1/TRBV3-2; d_call: -; j_call: TRBJ1-2; clone_size: -
cdr3_aa: CASRHRGPQHF; cdr3_nt: TGTGCCAGCAGACACAGGGGGCCCCAGCATTTT; v_call: TRBV12-3/TRBV12-4; d_call: TRBD1; j_call: TRBJ1-5; clone_size: -
cdr3_aa: CASSSYMVGGYTF; cdr3_nt: TGTGCCAGCAGCTCATATATGGTCGGTGGCTACACCTTC; v_call: TRBV11-2; d_call: -; j_call: TRBJ1-2; clone_size: -
cdr3_aa: CASSDEGRSTDTQYF; cdr3_nt: TGTGCCAGCAGTGACGAGGGCAGAAGCACAGATACGCAGTATTTT; v_call: TRBV6-4; d_call: -; j_call: TRBJ2-3; clone_size: -
cdr3_aa: CASSLDRGAYNEQFF; cdr3_nt: TGTGCCAGCAGCTTAGACCGGGGGGCCTACAATGAGCAGTTCTTC; v_call: TRBV11-2; d_call: TRBD2; j_call: TRBJ2-1; clone_size: -
cdr3_aa: CASSSSVGNTIYF; cdr3_nt: TGTGCCAGCAGCTCGAGCGTTGGAAACACCATATATTTT; v_call: TRBV7-2; d_call: -; j_call: TRBJ1-3; clone_size: -
cdr3_aa: CATQANNSPLHF; cdr3_nt: TGTGCCACCCAAGCAAATAATTCACCCCTCCACTTT; v_call: TRBV6-5; d_call: -; j_call: TRBJ1-6; clone_size: -
cdr3_aa: CASREHRTGINTIYF; cdr3_nt: TGTGCCAGCAGGGAACACAGGACAGGGATAAACACCATATATTTT; v_call: TRBV28; d_call: TRBD1; j_call: TRBJ1-3; clone_size: -
cdr3_aa: CASSYSGTQETQYF; cdr3_nt: TGTGCCAGCAGTTACTCGGGGACTCAAGAGACCCAGTACTTC; v_call: TRBV6-2/TRBV6-3; d_call: -; j_call: TRBJ2-5; clone_size: -
cdr3_aa: CASAGGLHSNQPQHF; cdr3_nt: TGTGCCAGCGCTGGTGGACTGCATAGCAATCAGCCCCAGCATTTT; v_call: TRBV2; d_call: -; j_call: TRBJ1-5; clone_size: -
cdr3_aa: CASFSWTGGNTIYF; cdr3_nt: TGTGCCAGCTTTTCTTGGACAGGCGGAAACACCATATATTTT; v_call: TRBV28; d_call: TRBD1; j_call: TRBJ1-3; clone_size: -
cdr3_aa: CASSPWTETYGYTF; cdr3_nt: TGTGCCAGCAGCCCATGGACAGAGACCTATGGCTACACCTTC; v_call: TRBV7-9; d_call: -; j_call: TRBJ1-2; clone_size: -
cdr3_aa: CASRGREFIDTGELFF; cdr3_nt: TGTGCCAGTAGGGGGAGGGAGTTCATCGACACCGGGGAGCTGTTTTTT; v_call: TRBV19; d_call: TRBD2; j_call: TRBJ2-2; clone_size: -
cdr3_aa: CASSLQAIYGYTF; cdr3_nt: TGTGCCAGCAGCTTGCAGGCTATCTATGGCTACACCTTC; v_call: TRBV5-8; d_call: -; j_call: TRBJ1-2; clone_size: -
cdr3_aa: CASSLGTSYPTGELFF; cdr3_nt: TGTGCCAGCAGCTTGGGGACTAGTTATCCCACCGGGGAGCTGTTTTTT; v_call: TRBV5-6; d_call: TRBD2; j_call: TRBJ2-2; clone_size: -
cdr3_aa: CASSLNYGTTNTEAFF; cdr3_nt: TGTGCCAGCAGTTTAAACTATGGGACAACCAACACTGAAGCTTTCTTT; v_call: TRBV6-5; d_call: -; j_call: TRBJ1-1; clone_size: once